This T cell receptor (beta chain) was sequenced for a study of cytomegalovirus exposure and HLA in healthy donors. This PCR relied on a set of 60 Vbeta primers and 13 Jbeta primers. The method was immunoSEQ multiplex PCR; TCRdb's version includes in-frame clones alone and lacks a portion of them. The sample gives about 140,000 clones, more than 70% of which show up once; under 1.5% is in the top ten. Study-level points and caveats: In all likelihood, a cluster of highly shared sequence variants was a sequencing artifact.

This clone was counted only a few times. What it binds is not known. CDR1 is SGHTA and CDR2 is FQGNSA in the germline V gene. The CDR3 is 14 residues long. V gave up 5 bases and J gave up 4 bases; unmatched junction bases: 3. Specimen: PBMCs. The receptor was derived from a male donor in good health and CMV-seropositive. V gene TRBV7-2 combines with J gene TRBJ2-2; 8 bases are a match to TRBD2. The CDR3 sequence: CASSLREGTGELFF. CDR3 DNA: TGTGCCAGCAGCCTACGGGAGGGCACCGGGGAGCTGTTTTTT.